Listed below are T cell receptor beta chains from one sample, sequenced in a study of T cell responses to AZD1222 COVID-19 vaccine. The method was immunoSEQ multiplex PCR; TCRdb's version includes in-frame clones alone and lacks a portion of them. The table has about 100,000 clones, about 88% seen once. Sequences were derived from peripheral blood, sampled on day 0 of AZD1222 vaccination. Receptor source: an adult in good health. CDR3s include the opening cysteine and the closing phenylalanine or tryptophan. D genes are given only for firm matches. Size is stated for part of the rows, as once, few or many counts, or as a class when the clone is expanded.

clone_size: NA
j_call: TRBJ1-5
v_call: TRBV19
d_call: NA
cdr3_length: 17
cdr3_nt: TGTGCCAGTAGTGAACCTACAGGGATGAGAAGCAATCAGCCCCAGCATTTT
cdr3_aa: CASSEPTGMRSNQPQHF

clone_size: once
j_call: TRBJ2-3
v_call: TRBV6-4
d_call: NA
cdr3_length: 15
cdr3_nt: TGTGCCAGCAGTGACAGGGTCGGAGGCACAGATACGCAGTATTTT
cdr3_aa: CASSDRVGGTDTQYF

clone_size: NA
j_call: TRBJ2-1
v_call: TRBV2
d_call: NA
cdr3_length: 13
cdr3_nt: TGTGCCAGCAGTGTGGTAGGGCCCAATGAGCAGTTCTTC
cdr3_aa: CASSVVGPNEQFF

clone_size: NA
j_call: TRBJ1-3
v_call: TRBV9
d_call: TRBD1
cdr3_length: 14
cdr3_nt: TGTGCCAGCAGCGAGAGGACAGGGAAAGACACCATATATTTT
cdr3_aa: CASSERTGKDTIYF

clone_size: NA
j_call: TRBJ1-1
v_call: TRBV5-1
d_call: NA
cdr3_length: 12
cdr3_nt: TGCGCCAGCAGCCGCGGGGAAAGTGAAGCTTTCTTT
cdr3_aa: CASSRGESEAFF

clone_size: once
j_call: TRBJ1-1
v_call: TRBV11-3
d_call: NA
cdr3_length: 12
cdr3_nt: TGTGCCAGCAGCAATAGTAGAACTGAAGCTTTCTTT
cdr3_aa: CASSNSRTEAFF

clone_size: once
j_call: TRBJ2-7
v_call: TRBV18
d_call: NA
cdr3_length: 13
cdr3_nt: TGTGCCAGCTCACCGGACAGCTCCTACGAGCAGTACTTC
cdr3_aa: CASSPDSSYEQYF

clone_size: NA
j_call: TRBJ1-2
v_call: TRBV6-5
d_call: NA
cdr3_length: 15
cdr3_nt: TGTGCCAGCAGTTACTCGGGGGGCGCGGGCTATGGCTACACCTTC
cdr3_aa: CASSYSGGAGYGYTF

clone_size: NA
j_call: TRBJ1-2
v_call: TRBV19
d_call: TRBD1
cdr3_length: 12
cdr3_nt: TGTGCCAGTTGGACAGGGGGCTATGGCTACACCTTC
cdr3_aa: CASWTGGYGYTF

clone_size: NA
j_call: TRBJ1-4
v_call: TRBV7-9
d_call: NA
cdr3_length: 14
cdr3_nt: TGTGCCAGCAGCTCGGACAGTACTAATGAAAAACTGTTTTTT
cdr3_aa: CASSSDSTNEKLFF

clone_size: NA
j_call: TRBJ1-4
v_call: TRBV29-1
d_call: NA
cdr3_length: 13
cdr3_nt: TGCAGCGTTGAGGGCGATCGGGACGAAAAACTGTTTTTT
cdr3_aa: CSVEGDRDEKLFF

clone_size: few
j_call: TRBJ2-5
v_call: TRBV10-3
d_call: NA
cdr3_length: 12
cdr3_nt: TGTGCCATCAGCCGGGACCAAGAGACCCAGTACTTC
cdr3_aa: CAISRDQETQYF

clone_size: NA
j_call: TRBJ1-6
v_call: TRBV2
d_call: NA
cdr3_length: 15
cdr3_nt: TGTGCCAGCAGGGAAACACGAACGGGCAATTCACCCCTCCACTTT
cdr3_aa: CASRETRTGNSPLHF

clone_size: NA
j_call: TRBJ2-3
v_call: TRBV24-1
d_call: NA
cdr3_length: 11
cdr3_nt: TGTGCCACCATGTGGGGCGGTACGCAGTATTTT
cdr3_aa: CATMWGGTQYF

clone_size: NA
j_call: TRBJ1-1
v_call: TRBV11-2
d_call: NA
cdr3_length: 12
cdr3_nt: TGTGCCAGCAGCTTCAGGAACACTGAAGCTTTCTTT
cdr3_aa: CASSFRNTEAFF

clone_size: NA
j_call: TRBJ2-3
v_call: TRBV11-3
d_call: TRBD2
cdr3_length: 19
cdr3_nt: TGTGCCAGCAGCTTAGATTTTAGCGGGGGGCCCCCCCTCACAGATACGCAGTATTTT
cdr3_aa: CASSLDFSGGPPLTDTQYF

clone_size: few
j_call: TRBJ2-2
v_call: TRBV11-3
d_call: NA
cdr3_length: 12
cdr3_nt: TGTGCCAGCAGCCCGAAAGCCGGGGAGCTGTTTTTT
cdr3_aa: CASSPKAGELFF

clone_size: NA
j_call: TRBJ1-2
v_call: TRBV13
d_call: NA
cdr3_length: 16
cdr3_nt: TGTGCCAGCAGCTTAGGCCCGGGGGCAGCTAACTATGGCTACACCTTC
cdr3_aa: CASSLGPGAANYGYTF

clone_size: NA
j_call: TRBJ1-5
v_call: TRBV2
d_call: NA
cdr3_length: 12
cdr3_nt: TGTGCCAGCAGTAATAGCAATCAGCCCCAGCATTTT
cdr3_aa: CASSNSNQPQHF

clone_size: NA
j_call: TRBJ1-1
v_call: TRBV28
d_call: NA
cdr3_length: 17
cdr3_nt: TGTGCCAGCAGCTTTCCCCCTTGGGGTTTCATGAACACTGAAGCTTTCTTT
cdr3_aa: CASSFPPWGFMNTEAFF

clone_size: few
j_call: TRBJ2-7
v_call: TRBV7-8
d_call: NA
cdr3_length: 15
cdr3_nt: TGTGCCAGCAGCCAAGGTTTGGGACTGAGCTACGAGCAGTACTTC
cdr3_aa: CASSQGLGLSYEQYF

clone_size: NA
j_call: TRBJ2-1
v_call: TRBV4-2
d_call: NA
cdr3_length: 13
cdr3_nt: TGTGCCAGCAGCCAAGATGGAAAGAATGAGCAGTTCTTC
cdr3_aa: CASSQDGKNEQFF

clone_size: NA
j_call: TRBJ1-3
v_call: TRBV9
d_call: NA
cdr3_length: 14
cdr3_nt: TGTGCCAGCAGCGTAGTGGGAGCTGGAAACACCATATATTTT
cdr3_aa: CASSVVGAGNTIYF

clone_size: NA
j_call: TRBJ2-7
v_call: TRBV12-3/TRBV12-4
d_call: NA
cdr3_length: 13
cdr3_nt: TGTGCCAGCAGTTTAAACCAGATCTACGAGCAGTACTTC
cdr3_aa: CASSLNQIYEQYF

clone_size: NA
j_call: TRBJ1-1
v_call: TRBV4-1
d_call: TRBD1
cdr3_length: 18
cdr3_nt: TGCGCCAGCAGCCATATCGGACAGGGGAAGCGAGGGAACACTGAAGCTTTCTTT
cdr3_aa: CASSHIGQGKRGNTEAFF

clone_size: NA
j_call: TRBJ1-5
v_call: TRBV27
d_call: NA
cdr3_length: 16
cdr3_nt: TGTGCCAGTCGAAGCGCGGGGTTAGGCAGCAATCAGCCCCAGCATTTT
cdr3_aa: CASRSAGLGSNQPQHF

clone_size: NA
j_call: TRBJ1-4
v_call: TRBV20-1
d_call: NA
cdr3_length: 13
cdr3_nt: TGCAGTGCTAGTCTTGCAACTAATGAAAAACTGTTTTTT
cdr3_aa: CSASLATNEKLFF

clone_size: NA
j_call: TRBJ1-1
v_call: TRBV5-1
d_call: NA
cdr3_length: 15
cdr3_nt: TGCGCCAGCAGCCTCTTGGGCGCCAAGGGAACTGAAGCTTTCTTT
cdr3_aa: CASSLLGAKGTEAFF

clone_size: NA
j_call: TRBJ1-2
v_call: TRBV7-2
d_call: TRBD1
cdr3_length: 13
cdr3_nt: TGTGCCAGCAGCTTAGGACAGGGTGAGGGCTACACCTTC
cdr3_aa: CASSLGQGEGYTF

clone_size: NA
j_call: TRBJ1-2
v_call: TRBV7-3
d_call: NA
cdr3_length: 15
cdr3_nt: TGTGCCAGCAGCCCTCGAGGAGGGGCTGAGAGTGGCTACACCTTC
cdr3_aa: CASSPRGGAESGYTF

clone_size: once
j_call: TRBJ1-2
v_call: TRBV18
d_call: TRBD1
cdr3_length: 15
cdr3_nt: TGTGCCAGCTCACCACCACAGGGGCGCACCTATGGCTACACCTTC
cdr3_aa: CASSPPQGRTYGYTF

clone_size: NA
j_call: TRBJ2-1
v_call: TRBV6-1
d_call: NA
cdr3_length: 14
cdr3_nt: TGTGCCAGCAGTGAAAGGTTAAGGATCAATGAGCAGTTCTTC
cdr3_aa: CASSERLRINEQFF

clone_size: NA
j_call: TRBJ1-6
v_call: TRBV4-3
d_call: NA
cdr3_length: 12
cdr3_nt: TGCGCCAGCAGCCAAGGACAGTCATCCCTCCACTTT
cdr3_aa: CASSQGQSSLHF

clone_size: NA
j_call: TRBJ2-7
v_call: TRBV5-1
d_call: NA
cdr3_length: 14
cdr3_nt: TGCGCCAGCAGTCGGGACCTAGAAGTCGACGAGCAGTACTTC
cdr3_aa: CASSRDLEVDEQYF

clone_size: NA
j_call: TRBJ1-5
v_call: TRBV19
d_call: NA
cdr3_length: 13
cdr3_nt: TGTGCCAGTAAGGGACTGCGCAATCAGCCCCAGCATTTT
cdr3_aa: CASKGLRNQPQHF

clone_size: NA
j_call: TRBJ1-1
v_call: TRBV7-2
d_call: NA
cdr3_length: 14
cdr3_nt: TGTGCCAGCAGCTTAGATGGAGTTGACACTGAAGCTTTCTTT
cdr3_aa: CASSLDGVDTEAFF

clone_size: few
j_call: TRBJ1-1
v_call: TRBV6-5
d_call: TRBD1
cdr3_length: 14
cdr3_nt: TGTGCCAGCAGTAAGTCAACAGGGGGCACTGAAGCTTTCTTT
cdr3_aa: CASSKSTGGTEAFF

clone_size: NA
j_call: TRBJ2-6
v_call: TRBV6-5
d_call: NA
cdr3_length: 13
cdr3_nt: TGTGCCAGCACCCTCTCTGGGGCCAACGTCCTGACTTTC
cdr3_aa: CASTLSGANVLTF

clone_size: NA
j_call: TRBJ2-7
v_call: TRBV19
d_call: TRBD2
cdr3_length: 16
cdr3_nt: TGTGCCAGTAGTCCTGGACTAGCGGGGACCCCCCGCGAGCAGTACTTC
cdr3_aa: CASSPGLAGTPREQYF

clone_size: NA
j_call: TRBJ1-2
v_call: TRBV28
d_call: NA
cdr3_length: 14
cdr3_nt: TGTGCCAGCAGTTTGATGGCTTGGCAGGGCGGCTACACCTTC
cdr3_aa: CASSLMAWQGGYTF

clone_size: NA
j_call: TRBJ2-5
v_call: TRBV7-2
d_call: TRBD2
cdr3_length: 17
cdr3_nt: TGTGCCAGCAGCTCTAGCGGGGGGGCCGGTCTAGGGGAGACCCAGTACTTC
cdr3_aa: CASSSSGGAGLGETQYF

clone_size: NA
j_call: TRBJ2-4
v_call: TRBV11-3
d_call: TRBD2
cdr3_length: 13
cdr3_nt: TGTGCCAGCAGCTTCAGTGGGGGGGACATTCAGTACTTC
cdr3_aa: CASSFSGGDIQYF

clone_size: NA
j_call: TRBJ2-5
v_call: TRBV7-2
d_call: NA
cdr3_length: 13
cdr3_nt: TGTGCCAGCAGCGCGGCCTACCAAGAGACCCAGTACTTC
cdr3_aa: CASSAAYQETQYF

clone_size: NA
j_call: TRBJ1-2
v_call: TRBV25-1
d_call: TRBD1
cdr3_length: 16
cdr3_nt: TGTGCCAGCAGTGAGACAGGGGGCGACGTTTACTATGGCTACACCTTC
cdr3_aa: CASSETGGDVYYGYTF